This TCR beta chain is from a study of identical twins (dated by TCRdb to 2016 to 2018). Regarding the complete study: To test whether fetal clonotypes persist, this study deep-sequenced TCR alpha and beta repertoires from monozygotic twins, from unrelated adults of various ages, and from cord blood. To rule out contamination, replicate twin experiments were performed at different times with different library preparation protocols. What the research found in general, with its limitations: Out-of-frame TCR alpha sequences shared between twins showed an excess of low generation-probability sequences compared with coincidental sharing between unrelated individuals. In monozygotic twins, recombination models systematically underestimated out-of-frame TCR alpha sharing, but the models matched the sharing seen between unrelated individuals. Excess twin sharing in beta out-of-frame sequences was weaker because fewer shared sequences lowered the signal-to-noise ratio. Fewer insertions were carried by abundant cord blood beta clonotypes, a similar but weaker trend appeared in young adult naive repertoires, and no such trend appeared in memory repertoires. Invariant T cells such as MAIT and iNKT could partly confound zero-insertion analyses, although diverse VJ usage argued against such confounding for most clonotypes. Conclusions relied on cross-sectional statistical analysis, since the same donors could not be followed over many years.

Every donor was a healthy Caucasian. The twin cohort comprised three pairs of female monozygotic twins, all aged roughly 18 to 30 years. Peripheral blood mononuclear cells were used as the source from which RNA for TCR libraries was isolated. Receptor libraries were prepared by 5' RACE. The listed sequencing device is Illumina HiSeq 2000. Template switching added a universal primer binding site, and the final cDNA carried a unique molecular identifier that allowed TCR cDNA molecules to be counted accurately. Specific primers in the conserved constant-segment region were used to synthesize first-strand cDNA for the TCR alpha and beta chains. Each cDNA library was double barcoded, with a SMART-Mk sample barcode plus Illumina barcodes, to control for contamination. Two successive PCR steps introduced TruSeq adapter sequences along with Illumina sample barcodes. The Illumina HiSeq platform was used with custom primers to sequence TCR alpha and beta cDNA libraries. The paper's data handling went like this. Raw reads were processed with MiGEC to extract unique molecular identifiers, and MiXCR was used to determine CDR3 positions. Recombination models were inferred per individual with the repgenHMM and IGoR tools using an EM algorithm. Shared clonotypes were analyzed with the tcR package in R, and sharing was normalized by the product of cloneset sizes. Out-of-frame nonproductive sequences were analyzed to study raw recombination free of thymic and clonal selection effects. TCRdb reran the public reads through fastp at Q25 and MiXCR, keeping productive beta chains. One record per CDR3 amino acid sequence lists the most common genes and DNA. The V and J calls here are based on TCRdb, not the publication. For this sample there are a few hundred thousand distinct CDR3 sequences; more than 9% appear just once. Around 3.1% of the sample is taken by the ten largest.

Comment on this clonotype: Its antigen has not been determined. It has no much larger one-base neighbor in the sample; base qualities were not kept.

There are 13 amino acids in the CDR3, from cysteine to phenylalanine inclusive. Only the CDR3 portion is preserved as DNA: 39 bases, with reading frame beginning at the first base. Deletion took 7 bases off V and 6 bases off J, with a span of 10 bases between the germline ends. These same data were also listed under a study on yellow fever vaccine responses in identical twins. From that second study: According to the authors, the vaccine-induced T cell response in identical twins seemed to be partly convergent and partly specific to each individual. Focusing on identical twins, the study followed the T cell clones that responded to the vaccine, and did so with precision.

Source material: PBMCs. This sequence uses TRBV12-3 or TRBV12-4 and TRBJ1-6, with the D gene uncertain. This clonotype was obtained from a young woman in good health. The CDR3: CASNSKSNSPLHF. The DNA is TGTGCCAGCAACTCAAAAAGTAATTCACCCCTCCACTTT.